This T cell receptor (beta chain) was profiled in a study of T-cell memory formation after mild COVID-19. Whole-study context: The study found TCR clusters largely donor specific. Study outcomes and limitations: Clones shrinking between day 15 and 85 showed a balanced CD4/CD8 split, and those that grew later tilted toward CD4+.

This clonotype was seen at least ten times. Its antigen remains unknown. There are 15 residues in the CDR3. Germline V gives CDR1 SGHVS, CDR2 FNYEAQ. Trimming at V came to 5 bases and at J to 5 bases, leaving 10 bases not matched to a gene. 5'RACE with constant-segment primers yielded barcoded, UMI-tagged TCR alpha and TCR beta cDNA libraries. TCRdb re-called the 5' RACE reads with MiXCR, one entry per CDR3 protein. The repertoire holds approximately 570,000 distinct CDR3 sequences, with under 20% as singletons. This TCR was recovered from an adult woman who had mild COVID-19 (a few samples of this study predate the infection). Cell type and time point are not known. Sequencing was done on a sample of PBMCs or a T cell subset sorted from them (not recorded which). The rearrangement uses TRBV7-6 and TRBJ2-5, with TRBD1 matching over 8 bases. CDR3 coding DNA: TGTGCCAGCAGCCCGCGGCAGGGGGCGATGGAGACCCAGTACTTC. It is translated as CASSPRQGAMETQYF.